The 16 T cell receptor beta chains below come from one sample, sequenced in a study of response to subunit inactivated influenza vaccine. One entry per CDR3 protein results from TCRdb running MiXCR on the RT-PCR reads. The sample consists of roughly 700,000 distinct CDR3 sequences, roughly 14% of them appearing once. The source was PBMCs from blood, collected approximately 15 days before vaccination. The receptor source for this set is a middle-aged man who received an inactivated influenza vaccine.

This clonotype turned up a few times. This chain joins TRBV29-1 and TRBJ1-1, with D possibly TRBD1 on 5 matching bases. Per germline, CDR1 SQVTM and CDR2 ANQGSEA. The CDR3 totals 12 residues. V was pared by 4 bases and J by 5 bases, with 11 bases between. CDR3 protein: CSVGQGRTEAFF. CDR3 in DNA: TGCAGCGTTGGGCAGGGAAGGACTGAAGCTTTCTTT.

The chain joins TRBV29-1 to TRBJ2-7; D is unresolved. Trimming left V 7 bases short and J 0 bases short, with 10 bases between. CDR1 and CDR2 from the germline V gene are SQVTM and ANQGSEA. The CDR3 has 12 residues. The chain's CDR3 is CSARIGSYEQYF. In DNA form, the CDR3 reads TGCAGCGCCCGCATAGGCTCCTACGAGCAGTACTTC.

The chain has TRBV7-2 and TRBJ2-3; 7 bases agree with TRBD2. This CDR3 region has 15 residues. V shed 4 bases, J shed 4 bases, and the junction held 8 bases outside the gene matches. CDR1 is SGHTA and CDR2 is FQGNSA in the germline V gene. The CDR3 region has the DNA TGTGCCAGCAGCTCCCCAAGCGGGATCCCAGATACGCAGTATTTT. It specifies CASSSPSGIPDTQYF. Full variable domain (remainder filled in from reference TRBV7-2 and TRBJ2-3): GAGVSQSPSNKVTEKGKDVELRCDPISGHTALYWYRQSLGQGLEFLIYFQGNSAPDKSGLPSDRFSAERTGGSVSTLTIQRTQQEDSAVYLCASSSPSGIPDTQYFGPGTRLTVL.

This clonotype has a count of ten or more. This chain uses TRBV20-1 with TRBJ2-7; D not resolved. CDR1 DFQATT and CDR2 SNEGSKA come from the germline V gene (reference sequence). V lost 3 bases and J 2 bases, leaving 11 bases between the germline ends. This CDR3 is built from 13 residues. CDR3 in DNA: TGCAGTGCTAGGTTCCGTTCCACCTACGAGCAGTACTTC. Translated: CSARFRSTYEQYF.

Only a few counts were recorded for this clonotype. The J gene is TRBJ2-5, the V gene TRBV5-1, with D unclear. CDR1 is SGHRS, CDR2 YFSETQ, per germline. The length of the CDR3 is 15 residues. The V end lost 0 bases, the J end lost 0 bases, and 9 bases lay between the germline ends. CDR3 loop: CASSLAPSDQETQYF. CDR3 coding DNA: TGCGCCAGCAGCTTGGCACCGTCCGACCAAGAGACCCAGTACTTC.

The chain joins TRBV27 to TRBJ1-5, with no clear D. V was pared by 6 bases and J by 3 bases, with 12 bases between. This CDR3 has 14 amino acids. The germline V gene encodes CDR1 MNHEY and CDR2 SMNVEV (reference sequence). CDR3 DNA: TGTGCCAGCAGCCGTGAGATGGCCAATCAGCCCCAGCATTTT. Its translation: CASSREMANQPQHF.

V and J are TRBV10-2 and TRBJ2-5, with TRBD1 matching 9 bases. The V gene's germline CDR1 is WSHSY and CDR2 SAAADI. The CDR3 spans 15 residues. V shed 4 bases, J shed 5 bases, and the junction held 8 bases outside the gene matches. The CDR3 reads CASSAGGQGWETQYF. CDR3 nucleotides: TGCGCCAGCAGTGCAGGGGGACAGGGTTGGGAGACCCAGTACTTC.

The CDR3 region is CASRRGVSENSPLHF. The CDR3 DNA follows: TGTGCCAGCAGGAGGGGAGTGTCGGAGAATTCACCCCTCCACTTT. The V and J genes are TRBV6-2 or TRBV6-3 and TRBJ1-6, with D perhaps TRBD1 (5 bases). CDR1 and CDR2 from the germline V gene are MNHEY and SVGEGT. The CDR3 loop spans 15 amino acids. Trimming removed 6 bases at V and 7 bases at J, with 16 bases between.

Points on this clonotype: An end of the junction does not agree with germline; a read error may underlie this. CDR3 nucleotide sequence: TGTGCCAGCACTGAAAACCCGTCCCGGACAGGGGGGACAAGGAAAAACATTCAGTACTTC. This translates into CASTENPSRTGGTRKNIQYF. The chain links TRBV6-1 to TRBJ2-4; 10 bases are a match to TRBD1. Looked up from germline, CDR1 is MNHNS and CDR2 is SASEGT. The CDR3 consists of 20 residues.

This clonotype was observed a handful of times. The chain employs TRBV11-3 and TRBJ2-2; D is unresolved. Trimming left V 5 bases short and J 2 bases short, with 15 bases between. Looked up from germline, CDR1 is SGHNT and CDR2 is YENEEA. CDR3 size: 16 residues. CDR3 protein: CASSPGPPVNTGELFF. The CDR3 nucleotides read TGTGCCAGCAGCCCCGGACCACCGGTAAACACCGGGGAGCTGTTTTTT.

This clonotype was picked up many times. Here the CDR3 reads CASSLDPGGTEAFF. For the CDR3, the DNA is TGCGCCAGCAGCTTGGATCCGGGTGGAACTGAAGCTTTCTTT. This chain joins TRBV5-1 and TRBJ1-1; D unclear. Trimming took 0 bases from V and 5 from J, leaving 11 bases between them. Germline V CDR1 and CDR2: SGHRS, YFSETQ. The CDR3 length is 14 residues.

This clonotype was observed many times. The rearrangement uses TRBV6-1 and TRBJ1-4; 7 nucleotides align to TRBD1. CDR1 is MNHNS and CDR2 is SASEGT in the germline V gene. Losses at the gene ends were 7 bases for V and 3 bases for J; bases not matched to a gene: 8. The CDR3 sequence is 15 residues long. CDR3 loop: CASTRDRTPNEKLFF. CDR3 in DNA: TGTGCCAGCACTCGGGACAGAACGCCTAATGAAAAACTGTTTTTT.

This clonotype has a handful of counts. The V call is TRBV20-1, the J call TRBJ2-3; 10 bases are a match to TRBD2. The CDR3 runs to 17 residues. CDR1 is DFQATT, CDR2 SNEGSKA, per germline (reference sequence). Trimming cost V 0 bases and J 0 bases; bases outside gene matches: 6. The CDR3 is CSARDLATSGSTDTQYF. The CDR3 DNA is TGCAGTGCTAGAGATCTTGCGACTAGCGGGAGCACAGATACGCAGTATTTT.

J is TRBJ1-2 and V is TRBV2, with D unclear. This CDR3 is built from 12 residues. Trimming took 6 bases from V and 3 from J, leaving 8 bases between them. The V gene's germline CDR1 is SNHLY and CDR2 FYNNEI. The CDR3 DNA reads TGTGCCAGCAGAATAGCGGACTATGGCTACACCTTC. Translating gives CASRIADYGYTF.

There are many counts of this clonotype. The chain recombines TRBV7-2 with TRBJ1-2; TRBD1 matches 7 bases. The ends lost 1 base at V and 7 bases at J; junction bases unmatched: 6. The CDR3 length is 14 residues. The germline gives CDR1 SGHTA, CDR2 FQGNSA. CDR3 in amino acids: CASSLVAGGAGYTF. CDR3 nucleotides: TGTGCCAGCAGCTTAGTCGCAGGGGGAGCTGGCTACACCTTC.

This clonotype showed up just a few times. The chain recombines TRBV28 with TRBJ2-3; D uncertain. The germline V gene encodes CDR1 MDHEN and CDR2 SYDVKM. Trimming pared 6 bases from V and 6 bases from J, leaving 7 bases between. The CDR3 totals 11 residues. CDR3 coding DNA: TGTGCCAGCAGGGGTGAGGATACGCAGTATTTT. As protein: CASRGEDTQYF. The variable domain in full, with the rest retrieved from reference TRBV28 and TRBJ2-3, is DVKVTQSSRYLVKRTGEKVFLECVQDMDHENMFWYRQDPGLGLRLIYFSYDVKMKEKGDIPEGYSVSREKKERFSLILESASTNQTSMYLCASRGEDTQYFGPGTRLTVL.